This TCR beta chain stems from a study of T cell repertoires in cytomegalovirus infection. Across the study: Public signatures in TCR beta pointed to CMV infection and matching HLA type. Regarding the study as a whole: Frequencies of public TCR beta families were cumulated, and this identified carriers of CMV plus the relevant HLA. Predominance within the ex vivo response was attributable to HLA-C-restricted CMV-specific TCR beta clonotypes.

The CDR3 is 13 amino acids. Trimming stripped 0 bases from V and 5 bases from J, with 7 bases between. Germline CDR1 and CDR2: SEHNR and FQNEAQ (reference sequence). TCRdb redid the calling of the reads with MiXCR, one entry per CDR3 protein. This sample has approximately 110,000 distinct CDR3 sequences, with over 30% found just once. The sample holds a few counts of this clonotype. The antigen is undetermined. The sequence derives from a human donor in good health (CMV status not recorded). Some clones in this sample may be carry-over from other donors' samples. The source was CD8+ T cells from cultured PBMCs, collected from culture after CMV antigen stimulation. This chain links TRBV7-9 with TRBJ1-2; D is undetermined. The CDR3 nucleotides read TGTGCCAGCAGCTTAGCCTCCCAGTATGGCTACACCTTC. It specifies CASSLASQYGYTF.